In its sample, the clone carrying this T cell receptor beta chain is medium-sized. The data were taken from a study of control samples from healthy donors and cancer patients. From germline, CDR1 is MNHEY and CDR2 SVGAGI. This CDR3 contains 12 residues. V was pared by 6 bases and J by 3 bases, with 9 bases between. Here immunoSEQ multiplex PCR was the method, and the copy in TCRdb shows in-frame clones only, minus some. The data show over 200,000 clones, over 75% seen once. This clonotype was sampled from a woman aged 60-75 years with lung cancer. Sequenced: PBMCs. V is TRBV6-5 and J is TRBJ2-7, with no clear D. The CDR3 nucleotides are TGTGCCAGCAGGGACGGCTACTACGAGCAGTACTTC. This translates into CASRDGYYEQYF.